A single sample is the source of the 32 T cell receptor beta chains below, sequenced in a study of early T cells in non-severe SARS-CoV-2 infection. One entry per CDR3 protein results from TCRdb running MiXCR on the 5' RACE reads. The sample lists about 70,000 distinct CDR3 sequences, 4.6% occurring once. The specimen was whole blood, collected at baseline. Receptor source: an adult who was a healthcare worker with PCR-confirmed SARS-CoV-2 infection or an uninfected control (not recorded which). The donor label of this sample is uncertain.

This clonotype was seen many times. The chain combines TRBV20-1 with TRBJ2-1; 8 nucleotides match TRBD1. Germline V gene data show CDR1 as DFQATT and CDR2 as SNEGSKA (reference sequence). The CDR3 sequence is 12 residues long. Losses at the gene ends were 6 bases for V and 8 bases for J; bases not matched to a gene: 6. CDR3 in amino acids: CSARTGLDEQFF. The DNA of the CDR3 is TGCAGTGCGAGGACAGGGTTGGATGAGCAGTTCTTC.

This sequence joins TRBV10-1 and TRBJ2-1; D possibly uses TRBD1 or TRBD2 (5 bases each). The CDR3 length is 13 residues. V lost 2 bases and J lost 16, with 18 bases in between. Germline loops: CDR1 WNHNN, CDR2 SYGVQD (reference sequence). CDR3 sequence: CASSETRDLGVFF. The CDR3 region has the DNA TGCGCCAGCAGTGAGACCCGGGACCTGGGGGTATTCTTC.

This clonotype was observed many times. This chain connects TRBV18 to TRBJ1-6, with a tentative D call TRBD1 (5 bases). Trimming took 3 bases from V and 5 from J, leaving 11 bases between them. Germline assignment: CDR1 KGHSH and CDR2 LQKENI. There are 15 residues in the CDR3. The CDR3, as DNA: TGTGCCAGCTCACCGAGGGACGTCAATAATTCACCCCTCCACTTT. Amino acids: CASSPRDVNNSPLHF.

The chain has TRBV20-1 and TRBJ2-3; 16 bases align to TRBD2. This CDR3 is 18 amino acids long. Trimming removed 5 bases from V and 0 bases from J; junction bases left unmatched: 8. Germline V gene lookup returns CDR1 DFQATT and CDR2 SNEGSKA (reference sequence). CDR3 residues: CSAPGTSGGASSTDTQYF. The CDR3 DNA is TGCAGTGCTCCCGGGACTAGCGGGGGGGCATCTAGCACAGATACGCAGTATTTT.

The table lists this clonotype with many counts. The rearrangement joins TRBV6-1 to TRBJ2-7; D may be TRBD1 or TRBD2 (5 bases each). Trimming pared 3 bases from V and 3 bases from J, leaving 15 bases between. The CDR3 is made up of 15 amino acids. Per germline, CDR1 MNHNS and CDR2 SASEGT. CDR3 nucleotide sequence: TGTGCCAGCAGTGATCGCACCGGGACGGTCTACGAGCAGTACTTC. Its translation: CASSDRTGTVYEQYF.

This clonotype was picked up many times. The chain couples TRBV11-2 to TRBJ2-1; 14 positions match TRBD2. The CDR3 consists of 16 residues. Germline trimming cut 0 bases from V and 10 bases from J; bases unmatched to any gene: 5. Germline V CDR1 and CDR2: SGHAT, FQNNGV. CDR3 nucleotides: TGTGCCAGCAGCTTAGATATTGGGACTAGCGGGGGCGAGCAGTTCTTC. This encodes CASSLDIGTSGGEQFF.

The rearrangement uses TRBV7-9 and TRBJ2-4; 8 bases line up with TRBD1. Germline CDR1 and CDR2: SEHNR and FQNEAQ (reference sequence). This CDR3 comprises 15 residues. Germline trimming cut 5 bases from V and 0 bases from J; bases unmatched to any gene: 3. The CDR3 coding sequence is TGTGCCAGCAGCCACGACAGGGGAGCCAAAAACATTCAGTACTTC. This encodes CASSHDRGAKNIQYF.

This clonotype came up a few times. The genes are TRBV7-3 and TRBJ2-3, with D possibly being TRBD1 (5 bases). CDR3 length: 18 amino acids. The V and J ends lost 4 bases and 0 bases respectively, with 20 bases between them. Germline CDR1 and CDR2: SGHTA and FQGTGA. CDR3 sequence reads: CASSSRNNRNPSTDTQYF. The CDR3 nucleotides are TGTGCCAGCAGCTCTCGAAACAACAGGAACCCGAGCACAGATACGCAGTATTTT. Based on the CDR3 plus reference TRBV7-3 and TRBJ2-3, the full variable domain is GAGVSQTPSNKVTEKGKYVELRCDPISGHTALYWYRQSLGQGPEFLIYFQGTGAADDSGLPNDRFFAVRPEGSVSTLKIQRTERGDSAVYLCASSSRNNRNPSTDTQYFGPGTRLTVL.

There are a few counts of this clonotype. The rearrangement joins TRBV7-2 to TRBJ1-2, with D maybe TRBD1 (5 bases). The CDR3 has 14 residues. Trimming took off 5 bases at V and 3 bases at J, with 13 bases between the two ends. Looked up from germline, CDR1 is SGHTA and CDR2 is FQGNSA. CDR3 in amino acids: CASSPEGRHYGYTF. The DNA of the CDR3 is TGTGCCAGCAGCCCCGAGGGACGGCACTATGGCTACACCTTC.

This clonotype was recorded many times. In DNA, the CDR3 is TGTGCCAGCAGCCACATAGACAGGGAGGTCAACGAGCAGTACTTC. It specifies CASSHIDREVNEQYF. The rearrangement links TRBV5-5 to TRBJ2-7; TRBD1 might be the D (7 bases). Trimming left V 4 bases short and J 5 bases short, with 19 bases between. Germline V CDR1 and CDR2: SGHKS, YYEKEE (reference sequence). The length of the CDR3 is 15 residues. Full variable domain (remainder filled in from reference TRBV5-5 and TRBJ2-7): DAGVTQSPTHLIKTRGQQVTLRCSPISGHKSVSWYQQVLGQGPQFIFQYYEKEERGRGNFPDRFSARQFPNYSSELNVNALLLGDSALYLCASSHIDREVNEQYFGPGTRLTVT.

DNA of the CDR3: TGTGCCAGCAGCTTGGTGGGACAGGACGCCTACGAGCAGTACTTC. It codes for CASSLVGQDAYEQYF. The chain employs TRBV7-2 and TRBJ2-7; 8 bases align to TRBD1. The CDR3 consists of 15 residues. The ends lost 3 bases at V and 2 bases at J; junction bases unmatched: 6. Germline V lookup: CDR1 SGHTA, CDR2 FQGNSA.

The CDR3 spells CASSGQLSYNSPLHF. DNA for the CDR3: TGTGCCAGCAGTGGGCAGCTCTCCTATAATTCACCCCTCCACTTT. The V gene is TRBV25-1, the J gene TRBJ1-6, with D hard to call. The ends were cut back, 4 bases at V and 0 bases at J, with 7 bases in the middle. CDR3 size: 15 residues. Looked up from germline, CDR1 is MGHDK and CDR2 is SYGVNS.

The sample holds many counts of this clonotype. The chain recombines TRBV6-5 with TRBJ2-6, with a possible D match to TRBD1 (7 bases). V lost 6 bases, J lost 1 base, and 10 bases lay in between. The CDR3 is 15 residues long. The V gene's germline CDR1 is MNHEY and CDR2 SVGAGI. CDR3: CASSPGGSGANVLTF. CDR3 nucleotides: TGTGCCAGCAGCCCAGGGGGGTCTGGGGCCAACGTCCTGACTTTC.

This clonotype was observed at least ten times. This sequence joins TRBV7-2 and TRBJ1-2; TRBD1 agrees at 7 bases. Germline CDR1 reads SGHTA; CDR2 reads FQGNSA. The junction had 8 bases not matched to a gene; V was cut back by 3 bases and J by 1 base. The CDR3 is 16 residues long. CDR3 bases: TGTGCCAGCAGCTTGGATGGAGGGGGCGTTAACTATGGCTACACCTTC. It yields the protein CASSLDGGGVNYGYTF.

This clonotype was counted ten times or more. The chain recombines TRBV11-2 with TRBJ2-5; 7 bases are a match to TRBD1. This CDR3 has 15 residues. Germline values: CDR1 SGHAT, CDR2 FQNNGV. V lost 5 bases and J lost 0; bases outside the gene matches: 6. Written as DNA, the CDR3 is TGTGCCAGCAGCCCCCCACAGGGGAACCAAGAGACCCAGTACTTC. It specifies CASSPPQGNQETQYF.

Many counts were recorded for this clonotype. This chain joins TRBV4-1 and TRBJ2-3, with D perhaps matching TRBD1 (5 bases). This CDR3 comprises 17 residues. Germline V gene data show CDR1 as MGHRA and CDR2 as YSYEKL. Trimming shortened V by 0 bases and J by 1 base, and 14 bases separated the two germline ends. The CDR3 DNA is TGCGCCAGCAGCCAAGAATGGGGCTACCGGGGCACAGATACGCAGTATTTT. This sequence encodes CASSQEWGYRGTDTQYF.

In its sample, this clonotype was seen many times. The rearrangement uses TRBV7-2 and TRBJ2-3; 7 positions match TRBD2. V was pared by 2 bases and J by 8 bases, with 10 bases of the junction left unmatched. Germline V lookup: CDR1 SGHTA, CDR2 FQGNSA. The CDR3 contains 15 residues. CDR3 loop: CASSLKLSGVATQYF. CDR3 nucleotide sequence: TGTGCCAGCAGCTTAAAGTTAAGCGGGGTGGCTACGCAGTATTTT.

At least ten counts were recorded for this clonotype. V gene TRBV11-2 combines with J gene TRBJ1-3, with a possible D match to TRBD1 (6 bases). Trimming took 4 bases from V and 4 from J, leaving 14 bases between them. The germline gives CDR1 SGHAT, CDR2 FQNNGV. This CDR3 comprises 15 residues. CDR3 nucleotide sequence: TGTGCCAGCAGCTCTAGTACAGGGCTCGGAAACACCATATATTTT. Protein: CASSSSTGLGNTIYF.

This clonotype has only a few counts. This chain's CDR3 is CASSPGHADTQYF. DNA of the CDR3: TGTGCCAGCTCACCCGGACATGCAGATACGCAGTATTTT. This chain joins TRBV18 and TRBJ2-3; maybe TRBD1 (5 bases). Germline-derived CDR1 and CDR2 are KGHSH and LQKENI. The CDR3 spans 13 residues. V was cut by 3 bases and J by 4 bases, with 8 bases left in between.

This chain links TRBV6-6 with TRBJ1-2; D not resolved. Looked up from germline, CDR1 is MNHNY and CDR2 is SVGAGI (reference sequence). The V gene lost 5 bases and the J gene lost 2 bases, with 9 bases spanning the gap. The CDR3 extends over 13 amino acids. Here the CDR3 DNA reads TGTGCCAGCAGTCCACCCCTGAACTATGGCTACACCTTC. It is translated as CASSPPLNYGYTF.

This clonotype was detected ten times or more. The chain uses TRBV29-1 and TRBJ2-5, with 8 bases lining up with TRBD1. Per germline, CDR1 SQVTM and CDR2 ANQGSEA. The V gene end was trimmed by 1 base and the J gene end by 2 bases; junction bases not matched to a gene: 0. This CDR3 has 13 amino acids. The CDR3 nucleotides are TGCAGCGTTGAAGGGACAGGGCAAGAGACCCAGTACTTC. Amino acid sequence: CSVEGTGQETQYF.

This clonotype has ten or more counts. CDR3 nucleotide sequence: TGTGCCAGCAGCCTTCAACCCGACAGTAAACTGTTTTTT. It is translated as CASSLQPDSKLFF. The rearrangement joins TRBV13 to TRBJ1-4, with D perhaps matching TRBD1 (5 bases). CDR3 length: 13 amino acids. Trimming cost V 5 bases and J 11 bases, with 15 bases left between them. The germline V gene encodes CDR1 PRHDT and CDR2 FYEKMQ (reference sequence).

The J gene is TRBJ2-7, the V gene TRBV25-1, with TRBD1 identical over 7 bases. V lost 11 bases and J lost 6; bases outside the gene matches: 13. The length of the CDR3 is 13 residues. Germline V gene sequence: CDR1 MGHDK, CDR2 SYGVNS. CDR3 DNA sequence: TGTGCCTCTCGAGGGGGCCCCGTTTCCGAGCAGTACTTC. As protein: CASRGGPVSEQYF.

This clonotype was detected many times. V gene TRBV20-1 combines with J gene TRBJ2-7; the match to TRBD2 covers 9 bases. The V gene's germline CDR1 is DFQATT and CDR2 SNEGSKA (reference sequence). With V trimmed by 6 bases and J by 6 bases, 15 bases remained unmatched. The CDR3 is made up of 15 amino acids. CDR3 residues: CSALLIAGGPGEQYF. The CDR3 region has the DNA TGCAGTGCCCTCCTTATTGCGGGGGGGCCCGGCGAGCAGTACTTC.

The sample holds many counts of this clonotype. The chain combines TRBV20-1 with TRBJ2-1; 11 positions match TRBD2. Germline CDR1 and CDR2: DFQATT and SNEGSKA (reference sequence). Trimming at V came to 1 base and at J to 4 bases, leaving 12 bases not matched to a gene. The CDR3 runs 18 residues. CDR3 amino acids: CSARVASGGFIGYNEQFF. In DNA, the CDR3 is TGCAGTGCTAGAGTGGCTAGCGGGGGGTTCATAGGATACAATGAGCAGTTCTTC.

This clonotype was seen a handful of times. The chain recombines TRBV21-1 with TRBJ2-3. TRBV21-1 is a pseudogene locus. The CDR3 covers 12 residues. CDR3 in DNA: TGTGCCAGCAGCAAAAAGACGGATACGCAGTATTTT. Its translation is CASSKKTDTQYF.

This clonotype came up many times. The chain joins TRBV7-9 to TRBJ2-7, with 10 bases that match TRBD2. The CDR3 spans 13 residues. Germline lookup yields CDR1 SEHNR and CDR2 FQNEAQ (reference sequence). V trimming: 5 bases; J trimming: 7 bases; junction bases outside the gene matches: 5. CDR3 protein: CASSPGTSAEQYF. DNA of the CDR3: TGTGCCAGCAGCCCAGGGACTAGCGCAGAGCAGTACTTC.

This clonotype has at least ten counts. This chain links TRBV5-3 with TRBJ2-1, with D tentatively TRBD2 (5 bases). TRBV5-3 is reported as an ORF; its role is uncertain. V lost 2 bases and J lost 8, with 14 bases in between. This CDR3 is built from 14 residues. CDR3 amino acids: CARSFKSSSHEQFF. The CDR3 DNA sequence: TGTGCCAGAAGCTTTAAGTCTAGCTCACATGAGCAGTTCTTC.

In this sample, this clonotype turned up many times. This chain joins TRBV12-3 or TRBV12-4 and TRBJ1-5; 8 bases align to TRBD1. CDR3 length: 13 amino acids. After removal of 6 bases from V and 7 bases from J, the junction contained 5 bases not matched to a gene. In nucleotides, the CDR3 is TGTGCCAGCAGGGCACAGGGGGGACAGCCCCAGCATTTT. Its translation is CASRAQGGQPQHF.

This chain uses TRBV11-2 with TRBJ2-2; D is possibly TRBD2 (6 bases). Germline values: CDR1 SGHAT, CDR2 FQNNGV. CDR3 length equals 14 residues. Trimming removed 5 bases from V and 7 bases from J, with 14 bases in between. The CDR3, as DNA: TGTGCCAGCAGCCCACTCGGGGGAGGCGGGGAGCTGTTTTTT. As protein: CASSPLGGGGELFF.

This clonotype was seen repeatedly, ten times or more. The chain is built from TRBV11-2 and TRBJ2-1; D might be TRBD2 (6 bases). CDR1 and CDR2 (germline): SGHAT, FQNNGV. Trimming pared 4 bases from V and 0 bases from J, leaving 22 bases between. CDR3 size: 19 residues. The CDR3 region has the DNA TGTGCCAGCAGCTATGAGGGAGGAAGACCCAGGTACTCCTACAATGAGCAGTTCTTC. Its translation is CASSYEGGRPRYSYNEQFF.

In its sample, this clonotype was seen many times. This chain connects TRBV7-3 to TRBJ1-1, with D unresolved. CDR3 length: 15 amino acids. Deletions cut 0 bases from V and 10 bases from J, with 18 bases between. In germline, CDR1 is SGHTA, CDR2 FQGTGA. Here the CDR3 reads CASSLTPGPWSRAFF. CDR3 in DNA: TGTGCCAGCAGCTTAACTCCAGGCCCCTGGTCGAGAGCTTTCTTT.